A selection of T cell receptor beta chains follows, all from one sample in a study of T cell repertoires in cytomegalovirus infection. One entry per CDR3 protein results from TCRdb running MiXCR on the reads. The table has more than 400,000 distinct CDR3 sequences, about 26% seen once. Sequenced input: PBMCs. Every receptor here comes from a human donor in good health (CMV status not recorded). Some clones in this sample may be carry-over from other donors' samples. Both conserved end residues are part of each CDR3. The D gene is left open where the match is weak. Rows may omit the clone size; those that give it use once, few, many or a size class.

J: TRBJ2-2
D: NA
length: 14
V: TRBV12-3/TRBV12-4
size: NA
DNA: TGTGCCAGCAGTTTATCAGCGCAAACCGGGGAGCTGTTTTTT
CDR3: CASSLSAQTGELFF

J: TRBJ1-5
D: NA
length: 13
V: TRBV10-3
size: many
DNA: TGTGCCATCGCCTCAGACGCGTTACAGCCCCAGCATTTT
CDR3: CAIASDALQPQHF

J: TRBJ1-6
D: NA
length: 11
V: TRBV2
size: few
DNA: TGTGCCAGCAGTGTTCAATCACCCCTCCACTTT
CDR3: CASSVQSPLHF

J: TRBJ2-7
D: TRBD2
length: 15
V: TRBV7-3
size: many
DNA: TGTGCCAGCAGCCCTCGACTAGCGGGAGTAAACGAGCAGTACTTC
CDR3: CASSPRLAGVNEQYF

J: TRBJ1-2
D: TRBD1
length: 16
V: TRBV11-3
size: many
DNA: TGTGCCAGCAGGCAAACAGGGACAGGCTTGAACTATGGCTACACCTTC
CDR3: CASRQTGTGLNYGYTF

J: TRBJ1-2
D: TRBD1
length: 15
V: TRBV11-2
size: NA
DNA: TGTGCCAGCAGCCCGCCGGGACAGGGGCGAGATGGCTACACCTTC
CDR3: CASSPPGQGRDGYTF

J: TRBJ2-1
D: NA
length: 15
V: TRBV7-6
size: NA
DNA: TGTGCCAGCAGTGGGGCTAGTGGTTCCTACAATGAGCAGTTCTTC
CDR3: CASSGASGSYNEQFF

J: TRBJ2-5
D: TRBD1
length: 15
V: TRBV12-5
size: few
DNA: TGTGCTAGTGGTTTGGGGGACAGGGGGCAAGAGACCCAGTACTTC
CDR3: CASGLGDRGQETQYF

J: TRBJ2-5
D: TRBD2
length: 16
V: TRBV7-7
size: NA
DNA: TGTGCCAGCAGCTTTCGACTAGCTGAGGGACAAGAGACCCAGTACTTC
CDR3: CASSFRLAEGQETQYF

J: TRBJ2-6
D: TRBD1
length: 14
V: TRBV7-2
size: few
DNA: TGTGCCAGCAGCCTAGGACAGGGGACCAACGTCCTGACTTTC
CDR3: CASSLGQGTNVLTF

J: TRBJ1-6
D: NA
length: 15
V: TRBV7-3
size: few
DNA: TGTGCCAGCAGCGCAAGTGGGCCTTATAATTCACCCCTCCACTTT
CDR3: CASSASGPYNSPLHF

J: TRBJ2-4
D: NA
length: 15
V: TRBV11-2
size: few
DNA: TGTGCCAGCAGCTTTGGGTTGGCAGGGGTGGACATTCAGTACTTC
CDR3: CASSFGLAGVDIQYF

J: TRBJ2-5
D: TRBD2
length: 17
V: TRBV7-2
size: many
DNA: TGTGCCAGCAGCTTGTTCGTAGCGGGAGGCCACCAAGAGACCCAGTACTTC
CDR3: CASSLFVAGGHQETQYF

J: TRBJ1-2
D: TRBD1
length: 14
V: TRBV19
size: few
DNA: TGTGCCAGTAGTTCGCGTGGACAGGTCTATGGCTACACCTTC
CDR3: CASSSRGQVYGYTF

J: TRBJ1-1
D: NA
length: 14
V: TRBV10-3
size: NA
DNA: TGTGCCATCAGTGGTAGGGAATTGAACACTGAAGCTTTCTTT
CDR3: CAISGRELNTEAFF

J: TRBJ2-2
D: NA
length: 14
V: TRBV7-6
size: many
DNA: TGTGCCAGCAGCTTAGATAGGGCTGACGGGGAGCTGTTTTTT
CDR3: CASSLDRADGELFF

J: TRBJ2-1
D: NA
length: 11
V: TRBV2
size: NA
DNA: TGTGCCAGCAGTAATATGAATGAGCAGTTCTTC
CDR3: CASSNMNEQFF

J: TRBJ2-2
D: TRBD2
length: 15
V: TRBV7-6
size: many
DNA: TGTGCCAGCAGCGTAGCGGGAGAGGGGCTCGGGGAGCTGTTTTTT
CDR3: CASSVAGEGLGELFF

J: TRBJ2-3
D: NA
length: 13
V: TRBV10-3
size: NA
DNA: TGTGCCATCAGTGGAGAGTTTGCGGATACGCAGTATTTT
CDR3: CAISGEFADTQYF

J: TRBJ1-1
D: NA
length: 13
V: TRBV30
size: once
DNA: TGTGCCTGGAATAAGGGACGGGGGACTGAAGCTTTCTTT
CDR3: CAWNKGRGTEAFF

J: TRBJ2-7
D: NA
length: 14
V: TRBV11-1
size: many
DNA: TGTGCCAGCAGCTTAGGGAAGGGTCGGTGGGAGCAGTACTTC
CDR3: CASSLGKGRWEQYF

J: TRBJ2-1
D: TRBD2
length: 17
V: TRBV7-8
size: many
DNA: TGTGCCAGCAGCCCCCTTACTAGCGGGGCTATCTACAATGAGCAGTTCTTC
CDR3: CASSPLTSGAIYNEQFF

J: TRBJ2-7
D: TRBD1
length: 13
V: TRBV28
size: few
DNA: TGTGCCAGCAGTTCGGGACAGGGATTCGAGCAGTACTTC
CDR3: CASSSGQGFEQYF

J: TRBJ2-1
D: NA
length: 14
V: TRBV12-3/TRBV12-4
size: many
DNA: TGTGCCAGCAGTTTAGCAGGGGATCGGAATGAGCAGTTCTTC
CDR3: CASSLAGDRNEQFF

J: TRBJ1-1
D: NA
length: 16
V: TRBV12-3/TRBV12-4
size: few
DNA: TGTGCCAGCACGTCGGGGGAGAGGAACAAGAACACTGAAGCTTTCTTT
CDR3: CASTSGERNKNTEAFF

J: TRBJ2-1
D: TRBD2
length: 16
V: TRBV5-1
size: few
DNA: TGCGCCAGCAGCTACTTCGGCGGGAGGGCCCCCAATGAGCAGTTCTTC
CDR3: CASSYFGGRAPNEQFF

J: TRBJ2-7
D: NA
length: 15
V: TRBV6-2/TRBV6-3
size: few
DNA: TGTGCCAGCAGTCCCCGGGACGGCCGATCCTACGAGCAGTACTTC
CDR3: CASSPRDGRSYEQYF